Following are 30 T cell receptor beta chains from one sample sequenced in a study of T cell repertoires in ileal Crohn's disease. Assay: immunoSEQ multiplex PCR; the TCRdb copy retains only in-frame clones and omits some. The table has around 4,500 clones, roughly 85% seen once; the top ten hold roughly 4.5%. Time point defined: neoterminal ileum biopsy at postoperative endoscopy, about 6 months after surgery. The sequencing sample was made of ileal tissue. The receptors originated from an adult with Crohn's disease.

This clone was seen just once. CDR3 loop: CSVEVSRVYQETQYF. CDR3 nucleotides: TGCAGCGTTGAAGTTAGCAGAGTGTACCAAGAGACCCAGTACTTC. V and J are TRBV29-1 and TRBJ2-5; D gene unclear. Between the trimmed V and J ends, which lost 1 base and 0 bases, there was a span of 12 bases. The CDR3 length is 15 residues. Germline CDR1 SQVTM, CDR2 ANQGSEA.

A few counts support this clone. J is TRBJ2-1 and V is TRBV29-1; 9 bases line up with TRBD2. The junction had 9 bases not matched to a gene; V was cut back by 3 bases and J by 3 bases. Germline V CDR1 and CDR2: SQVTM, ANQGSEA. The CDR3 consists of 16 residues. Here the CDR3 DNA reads TGCAGCGTTGAGCCTAGCGGGACCCCCCGCTACAATGAGCAGTTCTTC. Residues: CSVEPSGTPRYNEQFF.

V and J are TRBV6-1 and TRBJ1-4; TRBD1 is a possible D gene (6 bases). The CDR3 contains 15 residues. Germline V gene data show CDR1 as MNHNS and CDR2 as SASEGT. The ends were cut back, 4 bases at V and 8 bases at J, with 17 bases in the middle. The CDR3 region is CASSARGQGLEKLFF. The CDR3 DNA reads TGTGCCAGCAGTGCCCGGGGGCAGGGTCTAGAAAAACTGTTTTTT.

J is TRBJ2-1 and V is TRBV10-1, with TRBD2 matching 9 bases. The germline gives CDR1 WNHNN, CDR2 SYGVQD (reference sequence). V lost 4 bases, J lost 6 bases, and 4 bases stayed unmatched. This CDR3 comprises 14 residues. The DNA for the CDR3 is TGCGCCAGCAGTGGGGCTAGCGGGATCAATGAGCAGTTCTTC. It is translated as CASSGASGINEQFF.

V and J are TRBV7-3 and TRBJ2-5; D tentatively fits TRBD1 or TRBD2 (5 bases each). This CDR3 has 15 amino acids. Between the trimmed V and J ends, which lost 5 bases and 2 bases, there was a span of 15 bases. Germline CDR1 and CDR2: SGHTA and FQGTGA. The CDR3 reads CASSPRLGTQETQYF. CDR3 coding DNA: TGTGCCAGCAGCCCCAGACTGGGGACGCAAGAGACCCAGTACTTC. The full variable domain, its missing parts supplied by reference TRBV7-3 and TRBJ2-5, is GAGVSQTPSNKVTEKGKYVELRCDPISGHTALYWYRQSLGQGPEFLIYFQGTGAADDSGLPNDRFFAVRPEGSVSTLKIQRTERGDSAVYLCASSPRLGTQETQYFGPGTRLLVL.

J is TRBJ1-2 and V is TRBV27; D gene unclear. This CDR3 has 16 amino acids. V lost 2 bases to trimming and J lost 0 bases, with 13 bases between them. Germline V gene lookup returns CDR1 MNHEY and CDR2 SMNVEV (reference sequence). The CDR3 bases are TGTGCCAGCAGTTTAATGAGCGGGCTTCCTAACTATGGCTACACCTTC. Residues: CASSLMSGLPNYGYTF.

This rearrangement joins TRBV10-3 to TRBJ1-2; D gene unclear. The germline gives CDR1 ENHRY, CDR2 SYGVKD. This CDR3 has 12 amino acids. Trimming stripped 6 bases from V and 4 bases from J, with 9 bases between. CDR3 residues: CAISSAVYGYTF. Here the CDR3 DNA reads TGTGCCATCAGCTCAGCCGTCTATGGCTACACCTTC.

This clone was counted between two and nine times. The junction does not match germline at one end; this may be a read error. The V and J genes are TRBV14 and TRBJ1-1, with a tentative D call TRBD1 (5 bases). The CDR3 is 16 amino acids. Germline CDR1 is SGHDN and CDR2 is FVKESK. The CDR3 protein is CASSQVGGGLKTEAFF. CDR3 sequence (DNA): TGTGCCAGCAGCCAAGTGGGGGGAGGGTTGAAGACTGAAGCTTTCTTT. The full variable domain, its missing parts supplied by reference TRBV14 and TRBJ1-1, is EAGVTQFPSHSVIEKGQTVTLRCDPISGHDNLYWYRRVMGKEIKFLLHFVKESKQDESGMPNNRFLAERTGGTYSTLKVQPAELEDSGVYFCASSQVGGGLKTEAFFGQGTRLTVV.

CDR3 loop: CASKGRVYEQYF. CDR3 bases: TGTGCCAGCAAAGGCAGAGTGTACGAGCAGTACTTC. The rearrangement joins TRBV28 to TRBJ2-7; D ambiguous. CDR1 and CDR2 from the germline V gene are MDHEN and SYDVKM. Trimming shortened V by 7 bases and J by 4 bases, and 11 bases separated the two germline ends. The CDR3 loop spans 12 amino acids.

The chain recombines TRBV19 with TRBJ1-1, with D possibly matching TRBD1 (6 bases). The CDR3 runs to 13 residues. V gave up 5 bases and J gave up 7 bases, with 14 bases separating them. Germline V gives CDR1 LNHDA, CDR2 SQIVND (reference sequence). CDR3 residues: CASSPYREGEAFF. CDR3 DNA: TGTGCCAGTAGTCCCTACAGGGAAGGTGAAGCTTTCTTT.

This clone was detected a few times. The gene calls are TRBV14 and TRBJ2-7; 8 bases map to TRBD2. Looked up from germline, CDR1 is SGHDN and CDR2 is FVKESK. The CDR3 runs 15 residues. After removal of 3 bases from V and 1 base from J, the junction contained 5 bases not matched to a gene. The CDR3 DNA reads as TGTGCCAGCAGCCACACCAGCGGGAGTTCCTACGAGCAGTACTTC. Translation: CASSHTSGSSYEQYF.

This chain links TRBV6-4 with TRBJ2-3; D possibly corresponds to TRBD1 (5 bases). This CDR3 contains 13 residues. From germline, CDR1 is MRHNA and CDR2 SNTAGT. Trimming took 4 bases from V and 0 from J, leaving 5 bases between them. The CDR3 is CASSGGSTDTQYF. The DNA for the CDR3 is TGTGCCAGCAGTGGGGGCAGCACAGATACGCAGTATTTT.

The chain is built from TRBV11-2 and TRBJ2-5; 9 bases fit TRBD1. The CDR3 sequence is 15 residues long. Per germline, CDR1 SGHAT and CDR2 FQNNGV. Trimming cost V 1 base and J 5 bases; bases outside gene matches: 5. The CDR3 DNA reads TGTGCCAGCAGCTTAGGGGACAGGGACGTGGAGACCCAGTACTTC. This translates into CASSLGDRDVETQYF.

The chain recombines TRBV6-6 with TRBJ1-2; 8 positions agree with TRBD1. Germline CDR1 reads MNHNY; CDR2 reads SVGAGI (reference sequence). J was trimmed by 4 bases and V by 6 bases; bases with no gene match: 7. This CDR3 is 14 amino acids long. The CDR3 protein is CASRGTGDLYGYTF. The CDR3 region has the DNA TGTGCCAGCAGAGGGACAGGTGATCTCTATGGCTACACCTTC.

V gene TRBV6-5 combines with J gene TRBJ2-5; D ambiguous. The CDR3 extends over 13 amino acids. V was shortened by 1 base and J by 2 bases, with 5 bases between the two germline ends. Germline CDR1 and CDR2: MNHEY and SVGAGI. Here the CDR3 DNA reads TGTGCCAGCAGTTACTTCGGACAAGAGACCCAGTACTTC. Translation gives CASSYFGQETQYF.

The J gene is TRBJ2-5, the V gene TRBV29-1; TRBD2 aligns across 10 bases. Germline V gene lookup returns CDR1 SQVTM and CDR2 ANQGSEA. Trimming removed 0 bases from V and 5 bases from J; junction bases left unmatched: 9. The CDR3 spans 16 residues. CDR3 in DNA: TGCAGCGTTGAAGAAGTTCGAGCGGGAGGGCGTGAGACCCAGTACTTC. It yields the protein CSVEEVRAGGRETQYF.

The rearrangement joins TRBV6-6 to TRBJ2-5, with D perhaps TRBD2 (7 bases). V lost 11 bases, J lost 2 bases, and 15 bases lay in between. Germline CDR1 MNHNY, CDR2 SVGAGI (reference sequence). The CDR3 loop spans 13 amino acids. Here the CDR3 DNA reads TGTGCCGGGGGGCAGGGACTACAAGAGACCCAGTACTTC. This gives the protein CAGGQGLQETQYF.

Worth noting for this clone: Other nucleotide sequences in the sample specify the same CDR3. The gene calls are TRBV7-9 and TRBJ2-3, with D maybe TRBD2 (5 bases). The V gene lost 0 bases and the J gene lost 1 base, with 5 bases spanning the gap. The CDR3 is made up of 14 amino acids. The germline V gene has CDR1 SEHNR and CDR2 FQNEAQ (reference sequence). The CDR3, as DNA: TGTGCCAGCAGCTTAGCGGGAGGCACAGATACGCAGTATTTT. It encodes CASSLAGGTDTQYF.

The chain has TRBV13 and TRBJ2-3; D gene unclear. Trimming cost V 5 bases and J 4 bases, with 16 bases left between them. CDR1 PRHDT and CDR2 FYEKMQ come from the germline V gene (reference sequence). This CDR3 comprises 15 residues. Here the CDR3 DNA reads TGTGCCAGCAGCCCTTACGGATCGGCGGCAGATACGCAGTATTTT. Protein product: CASSPYGSAADTQYF.

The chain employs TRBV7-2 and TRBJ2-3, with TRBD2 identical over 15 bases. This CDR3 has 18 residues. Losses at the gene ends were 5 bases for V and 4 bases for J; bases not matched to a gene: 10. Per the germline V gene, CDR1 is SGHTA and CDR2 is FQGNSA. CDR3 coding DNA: TGTGCCAGCAGCACCCGGACTAGCGGGAGGGCCAACGCAGATACGCAGTATTTT. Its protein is CASSTRTSGRANADTQYF.

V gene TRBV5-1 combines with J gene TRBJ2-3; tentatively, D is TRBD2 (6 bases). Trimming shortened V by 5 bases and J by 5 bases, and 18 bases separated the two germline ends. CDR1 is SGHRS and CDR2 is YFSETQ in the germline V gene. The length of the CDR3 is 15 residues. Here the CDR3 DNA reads TGCGCCAGCAGGGAGGGAGGAAGTAGGGTAGATACGCAGTATTTT. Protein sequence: CASREGGSRVDTQYF.

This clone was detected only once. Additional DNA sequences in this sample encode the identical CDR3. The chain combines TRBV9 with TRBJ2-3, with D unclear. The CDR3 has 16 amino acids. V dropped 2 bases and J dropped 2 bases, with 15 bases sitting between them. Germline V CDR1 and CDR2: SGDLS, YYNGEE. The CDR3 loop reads CASSVAPRINTDTQYF. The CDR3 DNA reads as TGTGCCAGCAGCGTGGCCCCTAGGATTAACACAGATACGCAGTATTTT. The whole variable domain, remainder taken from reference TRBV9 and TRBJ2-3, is DSGVTQTPKHLITATGQRVTLRCSPRSGDLSVYWYQQSLDQGLQFLIQYYNGEERAKGNILERFSAQQFPDLHSELNLSSLELGDSALYFCASSVAPRINTDTQYFGPGTRLTVL.

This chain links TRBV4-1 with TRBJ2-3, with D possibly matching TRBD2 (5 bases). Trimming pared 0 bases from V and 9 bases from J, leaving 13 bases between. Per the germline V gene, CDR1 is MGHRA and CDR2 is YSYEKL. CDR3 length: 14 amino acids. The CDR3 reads CASSQDLSGWTQYF. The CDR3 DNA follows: TGCGCCAGCAGCCAAGATCTGTCGGGATGGACGCAGTATTTT.

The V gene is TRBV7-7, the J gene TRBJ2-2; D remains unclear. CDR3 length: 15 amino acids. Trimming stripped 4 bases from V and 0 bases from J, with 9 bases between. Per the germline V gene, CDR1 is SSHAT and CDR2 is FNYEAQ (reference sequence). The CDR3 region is CASSSGFANTGELFF. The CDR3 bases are TGTGCCAGCAGCTCTGGATTTGCGAACACCGGGGAGCTGTTTTTT.

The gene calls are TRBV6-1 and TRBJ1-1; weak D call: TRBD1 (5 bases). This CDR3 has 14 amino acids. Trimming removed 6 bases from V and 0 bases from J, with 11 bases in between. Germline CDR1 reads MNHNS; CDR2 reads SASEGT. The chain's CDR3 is CASRKGPMNTEAFF. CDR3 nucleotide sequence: TGTGCCAGCAGGAAGGGGCCCATGAACACTGAAGCTTTCTTT.

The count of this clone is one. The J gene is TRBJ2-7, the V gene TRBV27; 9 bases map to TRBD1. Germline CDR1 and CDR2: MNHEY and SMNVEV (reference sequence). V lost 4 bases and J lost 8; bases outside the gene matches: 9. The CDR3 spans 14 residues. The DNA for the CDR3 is TGTGCCAGCAGTTCCCTTGGACAGGGGAGGCAGCAGTACTTC. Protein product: CASSSLGQGRQQYF.

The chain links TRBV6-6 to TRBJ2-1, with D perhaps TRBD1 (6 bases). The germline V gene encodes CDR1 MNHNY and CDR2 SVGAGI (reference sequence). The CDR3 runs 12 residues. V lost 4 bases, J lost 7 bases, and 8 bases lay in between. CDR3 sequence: CASSSDRNEQFF. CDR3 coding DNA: TGTGCCAGCAGTTCCGACAGGAATGAGCAGTTCTTC.

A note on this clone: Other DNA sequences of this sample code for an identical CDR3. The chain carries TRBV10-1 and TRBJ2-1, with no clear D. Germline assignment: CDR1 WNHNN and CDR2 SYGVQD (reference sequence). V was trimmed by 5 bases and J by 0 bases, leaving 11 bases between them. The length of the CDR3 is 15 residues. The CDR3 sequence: CASSRDSSSYNEQFF. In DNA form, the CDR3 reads TGCGCCAGCAGTAGAGACTCGAGCTCCTACAATGAGCAGTTCTTC.

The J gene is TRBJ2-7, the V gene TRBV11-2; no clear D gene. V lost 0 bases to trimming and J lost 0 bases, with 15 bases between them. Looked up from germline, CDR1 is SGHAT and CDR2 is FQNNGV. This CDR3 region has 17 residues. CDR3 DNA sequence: TGTGCCAGCAGCTTAGAGGCCGCGCGACACTACTCCTACGAGCAGTACTTC. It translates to CASSLEAARHYSYEQYF.

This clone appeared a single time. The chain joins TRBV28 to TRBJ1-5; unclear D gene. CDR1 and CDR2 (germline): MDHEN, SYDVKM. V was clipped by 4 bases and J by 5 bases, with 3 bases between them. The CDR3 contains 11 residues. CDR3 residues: CASSSYQPQHF. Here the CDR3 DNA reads TGTGCCAGCAGTTCCTATCAGCCCCAGCATTTT.